This TCR beta chain stems from a study of cytomegalovirus exposure and HLA in healthy donors. Study findings and constraints: A few chains linked to CMV were shown in vitro to be specific for CMV antigens. According to a later analysis, TCR clusters from the first cohort tended to co-occur in the approximately 120 validation repertoires. Reportedly, diagnosis of cytomegalovirus status by the classifier showed high specificity and sensitivity. It was 150 to 200 TCR beta chains that were listed as cytomegalovirus-associated.

The CDR3 length is 17 residues. V lost 5 bases and J 2 bases, leaving 18 bases between the germline ends. CDR1 is SEHNR, CDR2 FQNEAQ, per germline (reference sequence). Notes on this clone: The antigen remains unidentified.

Profiled with immunoSEQ multiplex PCR; TCRdb holds only in-frame clones, not every one. Of about 120,000 clones in the sample, roughly 90% were seen once. The sequencing sample was made of PBMCs. This receptor was identified in a woman between 18 and 30 years old in good health and CMV-seropositive. The rearrangement uses TRBV7-9 and TRBJ2-2; a weak D match, TRBD2 (7 bases). For the CDR3, the DNA is TGTGCCAGCAGCCCCAAAGGGGGGGGTCGAAACACCGGGGAGCTGTTTTTT. Translating it yields CASSPKGGGRNTGELFF.